The clone carrying this TCR beta chain occurred many times. The data stem from a study of response to subunit inactivated influenza vaccine. CDR3 length: 14 amino acids. Germline loops: CDR1 DFQATT, CDR2 SNEGSKA (reference sequence). V shed 5 bases, J shed 3 bases, and the junction held 5 bases outside the gene matches. TCRdb reanalysed the RT-PCR reads using MiXCR and keeps one entry per CDR3 protein. The repertoire consists of around 500,000 distinct CDR3 sequences, with approximately 11% occurring once and the leading ten covering 9.5% to 15%. The chain is built from TRBV20-1 and TRBJ2-1; 9 bases agree with TRBD2. The sequencing used PBMCs from blood, collected about 40 days after vaccination. The TCR sequence derives from a man aged 45 to 65 who received an inactivated influenza vaccine. CDR3 sequence reads: CSAPSGTSYNEQFF. CDR3 DNA: TGCAGTGCTCCTAGCGGGACGAGCTACAATGAGCAGTTCTTC.